This TCR beta chain was profiled in a study of graft-versus-host responses after intestinal transplantation. Libraries were prepared by immunoSEQ multiplex PCR; TCRdb keeps only in-frame clonotypes and omits some of them. Here the sample spans over 9,500 clones, over 70% being singletons. Comments on this clone: Its cognate antigen is unknown.

In germline, CDR1 is LNHDA, CDR2 SQIVND (reference sequence). V was pared by 11 bases and J by 6 bases, with 20 bases between. The CDR3 totals 14 residues. Lamina propria and intraepithelial lymphocytes were released by processing graft tissue. Findings and caveats of the study: Individuals who had graft-donor T cell macrochimerism had allografts that showed high graft-versus-host to host-versus-graft clonal ratios.

The specimen comprised ileum tissue, sampled about 440 days after intestinal transplantation. The clonotype was recovered from a human patient who received an intestinal transplant, so some T cells may come from the graft donor. The rearrangement links TRBV19 to TRBJ1-5; the D gene is possibly TRBD1 (5 bases). CDR3 residues: CASRGTPPSQPQHF. The CDR3 DNA reads TGTGCCTCACGCGGGACCCCCCCGTCTCAGCCCCAGCATTTT.